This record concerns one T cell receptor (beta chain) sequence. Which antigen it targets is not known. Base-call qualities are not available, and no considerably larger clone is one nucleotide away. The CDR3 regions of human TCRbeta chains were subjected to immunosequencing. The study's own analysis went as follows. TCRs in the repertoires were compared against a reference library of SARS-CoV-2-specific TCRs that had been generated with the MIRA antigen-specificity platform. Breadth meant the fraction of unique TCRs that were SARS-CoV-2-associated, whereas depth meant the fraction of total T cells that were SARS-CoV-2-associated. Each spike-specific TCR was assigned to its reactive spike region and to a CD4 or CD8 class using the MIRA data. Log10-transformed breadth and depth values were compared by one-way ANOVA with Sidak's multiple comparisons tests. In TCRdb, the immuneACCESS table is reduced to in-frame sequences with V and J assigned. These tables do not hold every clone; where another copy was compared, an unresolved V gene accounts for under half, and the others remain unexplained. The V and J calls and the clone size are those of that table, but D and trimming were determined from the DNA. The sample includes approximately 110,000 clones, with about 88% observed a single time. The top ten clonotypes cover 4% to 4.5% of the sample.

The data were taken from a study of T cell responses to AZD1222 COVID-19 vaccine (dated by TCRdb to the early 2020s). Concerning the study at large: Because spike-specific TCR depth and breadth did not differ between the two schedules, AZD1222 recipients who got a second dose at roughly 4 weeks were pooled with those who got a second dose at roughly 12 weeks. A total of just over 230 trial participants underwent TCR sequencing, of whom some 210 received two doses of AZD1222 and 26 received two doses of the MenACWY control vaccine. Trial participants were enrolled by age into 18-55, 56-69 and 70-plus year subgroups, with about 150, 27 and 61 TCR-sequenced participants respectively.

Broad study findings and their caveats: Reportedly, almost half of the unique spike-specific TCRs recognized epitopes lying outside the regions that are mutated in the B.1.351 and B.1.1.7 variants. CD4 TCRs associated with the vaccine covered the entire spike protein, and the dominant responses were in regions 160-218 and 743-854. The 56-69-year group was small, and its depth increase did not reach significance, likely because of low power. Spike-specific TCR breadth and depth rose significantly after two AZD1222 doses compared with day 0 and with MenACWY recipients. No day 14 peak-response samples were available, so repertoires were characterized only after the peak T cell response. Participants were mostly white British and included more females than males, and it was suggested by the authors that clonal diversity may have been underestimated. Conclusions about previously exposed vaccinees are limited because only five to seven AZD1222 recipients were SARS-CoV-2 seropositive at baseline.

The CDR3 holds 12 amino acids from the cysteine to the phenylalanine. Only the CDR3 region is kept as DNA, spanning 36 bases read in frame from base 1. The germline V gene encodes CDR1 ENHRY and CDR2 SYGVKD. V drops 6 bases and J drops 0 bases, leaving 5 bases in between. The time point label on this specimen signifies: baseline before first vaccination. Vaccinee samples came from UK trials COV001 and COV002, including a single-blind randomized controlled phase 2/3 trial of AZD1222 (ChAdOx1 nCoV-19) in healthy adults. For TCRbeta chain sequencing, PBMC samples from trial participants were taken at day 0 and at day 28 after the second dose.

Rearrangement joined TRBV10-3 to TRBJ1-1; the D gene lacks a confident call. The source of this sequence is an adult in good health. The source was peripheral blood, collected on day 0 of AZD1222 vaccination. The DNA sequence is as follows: TGTGCCATCAGGAACATGAACACTGAAGCTTTCTTT. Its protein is CAIRNMNTEAFF.